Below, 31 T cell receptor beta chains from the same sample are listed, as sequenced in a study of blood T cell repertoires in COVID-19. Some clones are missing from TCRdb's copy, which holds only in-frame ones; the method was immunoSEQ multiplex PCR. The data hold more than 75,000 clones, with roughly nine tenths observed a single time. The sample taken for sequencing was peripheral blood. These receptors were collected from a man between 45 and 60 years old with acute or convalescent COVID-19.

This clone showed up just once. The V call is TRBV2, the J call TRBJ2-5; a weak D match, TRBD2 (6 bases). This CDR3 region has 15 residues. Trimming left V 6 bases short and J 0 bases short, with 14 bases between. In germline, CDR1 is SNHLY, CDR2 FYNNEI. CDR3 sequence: CASRGGRGYQETQYF. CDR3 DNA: TGTGCCAGCAGGGGGGGTCGGGGCTACCAAGAGACCCAGTACTTC.

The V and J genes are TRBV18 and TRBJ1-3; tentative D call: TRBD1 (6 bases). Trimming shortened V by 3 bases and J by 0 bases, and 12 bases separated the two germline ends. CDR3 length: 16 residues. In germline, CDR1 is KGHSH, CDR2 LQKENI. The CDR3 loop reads CASSPSGESSGNTIYF. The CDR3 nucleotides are TGTGCCAGCTCACCCTCAGGGGAGTCCTCTGGAAACACCATATATTTT.

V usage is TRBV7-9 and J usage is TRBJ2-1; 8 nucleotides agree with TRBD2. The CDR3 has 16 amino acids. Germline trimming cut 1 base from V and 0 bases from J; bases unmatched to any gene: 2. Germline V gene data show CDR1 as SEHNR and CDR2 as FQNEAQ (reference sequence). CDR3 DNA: TGTGCCAGCAGCTTAGGAACTAGCGGCTCCTACAATGAGCAGTTCTTC. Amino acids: CASSLGTSGSYNEQFF.

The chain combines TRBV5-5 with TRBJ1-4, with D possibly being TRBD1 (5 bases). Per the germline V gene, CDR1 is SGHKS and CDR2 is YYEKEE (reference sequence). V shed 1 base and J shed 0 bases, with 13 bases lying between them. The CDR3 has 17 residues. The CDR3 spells CASSLSPPGATNEKLFF. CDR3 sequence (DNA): TGTGCCAGCAGCTTGAGTCCTCCGGGGGCAACTAATGAAAAACTGTTTTTT.

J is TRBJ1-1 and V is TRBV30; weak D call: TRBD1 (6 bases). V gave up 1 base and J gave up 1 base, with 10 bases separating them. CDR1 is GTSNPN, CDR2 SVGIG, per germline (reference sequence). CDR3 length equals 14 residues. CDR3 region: CAWSADSQNTEAFF. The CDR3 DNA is TGTGCCTGGAGTGCGGACAGCCAGAACACTGAAGCTTTCTTT.

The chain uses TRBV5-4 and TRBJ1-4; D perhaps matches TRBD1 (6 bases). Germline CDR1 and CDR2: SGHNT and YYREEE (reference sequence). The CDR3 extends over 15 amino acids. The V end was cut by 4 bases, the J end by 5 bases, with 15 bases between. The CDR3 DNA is TGTGCCAGCAGCCCCGGACAGAAGAAAAATGAAAAACTGTTTTTT. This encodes CASSPGQKKNEKLFF. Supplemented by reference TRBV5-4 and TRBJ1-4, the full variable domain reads ETGVTQSPTHLIKTRGQQVTLRCSSQSGHNTVSWYQQALGQGPQFIFQYYREEENGRGNFPPRFSGLQFPNYSSELNVNALELDDSALYLCASSPGQKKNEKLFFGSGTQLSVL.

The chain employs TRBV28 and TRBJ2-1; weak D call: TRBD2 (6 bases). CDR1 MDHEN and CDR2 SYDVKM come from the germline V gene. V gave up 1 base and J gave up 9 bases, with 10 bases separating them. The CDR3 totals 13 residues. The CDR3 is CASSLFQGGEQFF. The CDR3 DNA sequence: TGTGCCAGCAGTTTATTCCAGGGAGGTGAGCAGTTCTTC.

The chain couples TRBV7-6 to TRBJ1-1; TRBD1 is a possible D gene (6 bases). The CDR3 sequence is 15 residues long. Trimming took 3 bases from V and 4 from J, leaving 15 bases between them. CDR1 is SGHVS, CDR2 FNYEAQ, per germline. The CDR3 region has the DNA TGTGCCAGCAGCTTGGGGGACATTTCCTTCACTGAAGCTTTCTTT. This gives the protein CASSLGDISFTEAFF.

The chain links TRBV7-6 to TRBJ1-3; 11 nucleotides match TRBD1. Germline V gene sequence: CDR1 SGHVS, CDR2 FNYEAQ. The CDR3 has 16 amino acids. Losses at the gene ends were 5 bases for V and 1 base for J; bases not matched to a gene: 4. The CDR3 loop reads CASSTRDRGSGNTIYF. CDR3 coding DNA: TGTGCCAGCAGCACACGGGACAGGGGGTCTGGAAACACCATATATTTT.

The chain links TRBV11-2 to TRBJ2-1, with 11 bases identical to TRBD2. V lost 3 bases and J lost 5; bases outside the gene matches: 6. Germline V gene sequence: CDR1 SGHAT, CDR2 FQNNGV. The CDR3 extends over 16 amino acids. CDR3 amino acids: CASSLLASGRNNEQFF. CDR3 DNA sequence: TGTGCCAGCAGCTTGTTGGCTAGCGGGAGGAACAATGAGCAGTTCTTC. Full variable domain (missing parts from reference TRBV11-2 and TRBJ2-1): EAGVAQSPRYKIIEKRQSVAFWCNPISGHATLYWYQQILGQGPKLLIQFQNNGVVDDSQLPKDRFSAERLKGVDSTLKIQPAKLEDSAVYLCASSLLASGRNNEQFFGPGTRLTVL.

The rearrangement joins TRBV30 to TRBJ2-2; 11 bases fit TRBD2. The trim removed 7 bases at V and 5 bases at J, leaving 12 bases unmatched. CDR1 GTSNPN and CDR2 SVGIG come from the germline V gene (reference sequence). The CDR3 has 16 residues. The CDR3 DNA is TGTGCCTCCTCACTACTCCGACTAGCGGGGACCGGGGAGCTGTTTTTT. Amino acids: CASSLLRLAGTGELFF.

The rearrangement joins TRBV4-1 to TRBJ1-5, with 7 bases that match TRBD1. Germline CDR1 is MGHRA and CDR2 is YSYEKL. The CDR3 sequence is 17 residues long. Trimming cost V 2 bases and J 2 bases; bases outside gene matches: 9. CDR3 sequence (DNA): TGCGCCAGCAGCCAAAGCATGACAGGGTGGGGCAATCAGCCCCAGCATTTT. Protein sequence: CASSQSMTGWGNQPQHF.

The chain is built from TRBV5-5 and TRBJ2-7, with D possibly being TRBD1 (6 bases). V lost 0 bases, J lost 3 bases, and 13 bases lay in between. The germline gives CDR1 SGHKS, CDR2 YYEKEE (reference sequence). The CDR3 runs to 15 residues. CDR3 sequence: CASSLAAGVDYEQYF. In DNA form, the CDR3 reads TGTGCCAGCAGCTTGGCTGCAGGGGTGGACTACGAGCAGTACTTC.

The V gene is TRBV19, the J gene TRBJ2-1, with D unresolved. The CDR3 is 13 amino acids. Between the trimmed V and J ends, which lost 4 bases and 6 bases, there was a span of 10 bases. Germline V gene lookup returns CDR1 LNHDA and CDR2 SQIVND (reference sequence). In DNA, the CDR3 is TGTGCCAGTAGTAAAGCTGGTCTCAATGAGCAGTTCTTC. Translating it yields CASSKAGLNEQFF.

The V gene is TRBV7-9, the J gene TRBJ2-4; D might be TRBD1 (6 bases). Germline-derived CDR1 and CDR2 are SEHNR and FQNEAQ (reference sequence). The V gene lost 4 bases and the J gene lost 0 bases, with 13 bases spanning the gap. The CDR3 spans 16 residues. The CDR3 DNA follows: TGTGCCAGCAGCTCGGGACAAAGATTAGCCAAAAACATTCAGTACTTC. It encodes CASSSGQRLAKNIQYF.

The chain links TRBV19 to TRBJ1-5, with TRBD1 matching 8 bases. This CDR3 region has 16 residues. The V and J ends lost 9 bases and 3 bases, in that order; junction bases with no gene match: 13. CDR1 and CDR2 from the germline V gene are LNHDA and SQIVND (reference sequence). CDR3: CASSKETGVDNQPQHF. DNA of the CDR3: TGTGCCAGCTCAAAAGAGACAGGGGTGGACAATCAGCCCCAGCATTTT. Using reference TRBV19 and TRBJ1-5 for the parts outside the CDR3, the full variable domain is DGGITQSPKYLFRKEGQNVTLSCEQNLNHDAMYWYRQDPGQGLRLIYYSQIVNDFQKGDIAEGYSVSREKKESFPLTVTSAQKNPTAFYLCASSKETGVDNQPQHFGDGTRLSIL.

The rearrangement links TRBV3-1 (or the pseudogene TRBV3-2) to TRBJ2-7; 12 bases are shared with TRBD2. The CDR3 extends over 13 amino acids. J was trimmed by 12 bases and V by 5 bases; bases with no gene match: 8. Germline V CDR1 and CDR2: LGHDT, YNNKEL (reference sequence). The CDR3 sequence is CASSTSLAGGLYV. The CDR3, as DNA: TGTGCCAGCAGCACCTCACTAGCGGGGGGCCTGTACGTC.

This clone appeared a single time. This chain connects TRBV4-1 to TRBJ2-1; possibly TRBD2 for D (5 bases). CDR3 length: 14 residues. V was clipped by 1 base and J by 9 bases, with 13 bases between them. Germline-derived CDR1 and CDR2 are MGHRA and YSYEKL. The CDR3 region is CASSQGLRPSEQFF. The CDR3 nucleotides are TGCGCCAGCAGCCAAGGACTACGGCCTAGTGAGCAGTTCTTC.

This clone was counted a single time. CDR3 in amino acids: CASSQEGRPSGRTDTQYF. The CDR3 region has the DNA TGCGCCAGCAGCCAAGAGGGGCGGCCTAGCGGCCGCACAGATACGCAGTATTTT. This chain connects TRBV4-1 to TRBJ2-3; TRBD2 aligns across 7 bases. After removal of 0 bases from V and 1 base from J, the junction contained 10 bases not matched to a gene. In germline, CDR1 is MGHRA, CDR2 YSYEKL. CDR3 length: 18 amino acids.

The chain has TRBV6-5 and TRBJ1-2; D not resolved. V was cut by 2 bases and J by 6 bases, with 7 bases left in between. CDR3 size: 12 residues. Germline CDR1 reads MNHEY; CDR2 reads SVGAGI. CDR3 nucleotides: TGTGCCAGCAGTTACGGAGGGAATGGCTACACCTTC. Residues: CASSYGGNGYTF.

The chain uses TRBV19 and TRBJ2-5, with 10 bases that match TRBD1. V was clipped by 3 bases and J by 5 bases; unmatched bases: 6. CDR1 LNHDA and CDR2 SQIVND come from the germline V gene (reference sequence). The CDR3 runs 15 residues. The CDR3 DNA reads TGTGCCAGTAGTATGGCGACAGGGGGCAGGGAGACCCAGTACTTC. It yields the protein CASSMATGGRETQYF.

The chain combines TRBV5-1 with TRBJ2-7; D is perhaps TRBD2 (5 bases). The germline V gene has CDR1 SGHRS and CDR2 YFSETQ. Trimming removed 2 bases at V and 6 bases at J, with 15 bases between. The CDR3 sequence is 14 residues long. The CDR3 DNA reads TGCGCCAGCAGCTTCCAGGACTCCTGGGGCGAGCAGTACTTC. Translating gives CASSFQDSWGEQYF.

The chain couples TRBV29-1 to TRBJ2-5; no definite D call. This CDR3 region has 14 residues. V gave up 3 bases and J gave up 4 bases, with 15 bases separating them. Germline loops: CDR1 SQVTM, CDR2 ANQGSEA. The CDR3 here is CSVEAEYTRETQYF. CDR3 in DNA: TGCAGCGTTGAGGCAGAATATACCCGAGAGACCCAGTACTTC. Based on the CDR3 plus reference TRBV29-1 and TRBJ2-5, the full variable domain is SAVISQKPSRDICQRGTSLTIQCQVDSQVTMMFWYRQQPGQSLTLIATANQGSEATYESGFVIDKFPISRPNLTFSTLTVSNMSPEDSSIYLCSVEAEYTRETQYFGPGTRLLVL.

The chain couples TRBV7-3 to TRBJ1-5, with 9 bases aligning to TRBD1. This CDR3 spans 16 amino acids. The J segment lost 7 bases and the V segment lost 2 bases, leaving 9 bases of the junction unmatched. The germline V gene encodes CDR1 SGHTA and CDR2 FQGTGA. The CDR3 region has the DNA TGTGCCAGCAGCTTAGGTTGGGACAGGGTAAGACAGCCCCAGCATTTT. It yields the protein CASSLGWDRVRQPQHF.

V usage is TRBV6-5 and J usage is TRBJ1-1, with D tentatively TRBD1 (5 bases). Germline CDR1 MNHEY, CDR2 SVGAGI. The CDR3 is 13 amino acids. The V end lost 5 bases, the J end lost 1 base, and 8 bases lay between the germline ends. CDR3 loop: CASSQQENTEAFF. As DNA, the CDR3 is TGTGCCAGCAGTCAACAGGAGAACACTGAAGCTTTCTTT.

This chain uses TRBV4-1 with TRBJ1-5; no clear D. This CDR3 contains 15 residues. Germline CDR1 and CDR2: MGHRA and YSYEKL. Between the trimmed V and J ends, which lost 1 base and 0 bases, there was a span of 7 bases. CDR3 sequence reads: CASSQGQNSNQPQHF. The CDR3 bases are TGCGCCAGCAGCCAAGGGCAGAATAGCAATCAGCCCCAGCATTTT.

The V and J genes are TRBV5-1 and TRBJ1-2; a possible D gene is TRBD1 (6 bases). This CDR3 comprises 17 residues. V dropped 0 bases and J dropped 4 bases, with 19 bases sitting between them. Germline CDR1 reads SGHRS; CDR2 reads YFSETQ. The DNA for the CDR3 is TGCGCCAGCAGCTTGGGGGACACCGAGATCCGTTTCTATGGCTACACCTTC. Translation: CASSLGDTEIRFYGYTF.

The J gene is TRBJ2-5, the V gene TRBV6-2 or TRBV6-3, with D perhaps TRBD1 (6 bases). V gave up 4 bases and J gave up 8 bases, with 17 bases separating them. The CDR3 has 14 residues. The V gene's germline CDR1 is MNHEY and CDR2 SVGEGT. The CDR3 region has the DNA TGTGCCAGCAGTTCCCATACAGGGCGTGGAACCCAGTACTTC. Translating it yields CASSSHTGRGTQYF.

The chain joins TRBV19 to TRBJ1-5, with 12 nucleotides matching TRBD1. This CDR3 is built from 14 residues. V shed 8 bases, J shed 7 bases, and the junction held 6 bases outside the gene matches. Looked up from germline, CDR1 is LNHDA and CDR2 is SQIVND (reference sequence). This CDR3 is CASSGTGGRQPQHF. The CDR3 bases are TGTGCCAGTTCCGGGACAGGGGGCAGGCAGCCCCAGCATTTT. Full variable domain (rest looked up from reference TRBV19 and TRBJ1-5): DGGITQSPKYLFRKEGQNVTLSCEQNLNHDAMYWYRQDPGQGLRLIYYSQIVNDFQKGDIAEGYSVSREKKESFPLTVTSAQKNPTAFYLCASSGTGGRQPQHFGDGTRLSIL.

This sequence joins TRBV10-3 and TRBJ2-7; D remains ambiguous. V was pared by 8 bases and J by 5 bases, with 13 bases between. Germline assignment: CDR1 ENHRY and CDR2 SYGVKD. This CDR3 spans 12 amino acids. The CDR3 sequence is CAISGFNNEQYF. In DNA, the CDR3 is TGTGCCATCTCGGGTTTTAACAACGAGCAGTACTTC.

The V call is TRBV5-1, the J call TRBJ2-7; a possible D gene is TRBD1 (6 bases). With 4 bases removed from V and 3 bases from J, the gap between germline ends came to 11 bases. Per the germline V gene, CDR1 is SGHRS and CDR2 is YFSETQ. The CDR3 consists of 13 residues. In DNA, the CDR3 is TGCGCCAGCAGCCTCGACAGGCGCTACGAGCAGTACTTC. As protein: CASSLDRRYEQYF.